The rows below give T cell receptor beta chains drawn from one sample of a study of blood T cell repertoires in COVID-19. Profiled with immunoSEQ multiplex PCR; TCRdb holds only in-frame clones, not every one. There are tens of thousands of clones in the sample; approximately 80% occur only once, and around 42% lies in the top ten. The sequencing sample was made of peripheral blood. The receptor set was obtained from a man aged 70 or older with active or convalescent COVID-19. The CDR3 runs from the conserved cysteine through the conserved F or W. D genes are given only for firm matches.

CASSLEDSRGYEQYF	NA	TRBV7-6	TRBJ2-7
CASRTGNTYEQYF	NA	TRBV6-5	TRBJ2-7
CASSTGGVSSYNEQFF	NA	TRBV19	TRBJ2-1
CATSDLIRGRETQYF	TRBD1	TRBV24-1	TRBJ2-5
CASSLAGGRGETQYF	NA	TRBV5-1	TRBJ2-5
CASTRDRGNTEAFF	TRBD1	TRBV19	TRBJ1-1
CASSEYPQASGQFF	NA	TRBV25-1	TRBJ2-1
CASSVVPFSYNEQFF	NA	TRBV9	TRBJ2-1
CASSLPGQGRNTEAFF	TRBD1	TRBV28	TRBJ1-1
CASSYPESYSNTEAFF	NA	TRBV6-2/TRBV6-3	TRBJ1-1
CASSTGRTSGQETQYF	TRBD2	TRBV7-2	TRBJ2-5
CASSPGQGDSDQPQHF	TRBD1	TRBV4-2	TRBJ1-5
CAISGTGTSYEQYF	TRBD1	TRBV10-3	TRBJ2-7
CASSPFQGGETEAFF	NA	TRBV18	TRBJ1-1
CASSPLGQSLQYF	NA	TRBV3-1/TRBV3-2	TRBJ2-4
CASSRRTGAETQYF	TRBD1	TRBV5-1	TRBJ2-5
CASSFDRKGGGYTF	NA	TRBV5-6	TRBJ1-2